This T cell receptor (beta chain) was recorded in a study of blood T cell repertoires in COVID-19. Turning to the study itself: T cells, B-cell-depleted T cells, or PBMCs provided the cDNA or gDNA that served as material.

Germline trimming cut 3 bases from V and 2 bases from J; bases unmatched to any gene: 5. CDR1 and CDR2 from the germline V gene are SGHAT and FQNNGV. This CDR3 contains 15 residues. In the authors' workflow: Amplifying reference gene primers gave estimates of nucleated cell counts. Here immunoSEQ multiplex PCR was the method, and the copy in TCRdb shows in-frame clones only, minus some. For V, J and clone size, that table is used; D and trimming come from the DNA. The sample holds about 190,000 clones, about 90% seen once. The source material was peripheral blood. The receptor comes from a man between 18 and 29 years old with active or convalescent COVID-19. The rearrangement joins TRBV11-2 to TRBJ1-2, with 8 nucleotides matching TRBD1. The DNA for the CDR3 is TGTGCCAGCAGCTTGCTAGCAGGGGGCAACTATGGCTACACCTTC. As protein: CASSLLAGGNYGYTF.